A selection of T cell receptor beta chains follows, all from one sample in a study of human T cells and chemical hapten exposure. Using its own MiXCR run on the RACE reads, TCRdb lists one record per CDR3 protein. The sample records 350,000 to 400,000 distinct CDR3 sequences, roughly 5% being singletons. The material sequenced was whole blood, taken in connection with sensitization to the hapten diphenylcyclopropenone (DPC). Receptors were obtained from a woman in her fifties or sixties with alopecia areata. Some clones in this sample may be carry-over from other donors' samples. Each CDR3 is given with its conserved first and last residue. The size of a clone is reported for some rows only, either as once, few or many, or as a class for expanded clones.

J gene | V gene | clone size | CDR3 protein
TRBJ2-4 | TRBV6-6 | . | CASGGLGIQYF
TRBJ1-1 | TRBV29-1 | many | CSVEDGLRLNTEAFF
TRBJ1-1 | TRBV11-2 | few | CASSLDLDSRTEAFF
TRBJ2-2 | TRBV11-2 | . | CASSTRTANTGELFF
TRBJ1-2 | TRBV29-1 | many | CSVAPLANYGYTF
TRBJ2-3 | TRBV5-4 | many | CASKGTPVDPRDFSPDTQYF
TRBJ2-1 | TRBV7-9 | many | CASSWGGNEQFF
TRBJ1-1 | TRBV28 | few | CASSFWIMNTEAFF
TRBJ1-5 | TRBV6-1 | few | CASSVSGADQPQHF
TRBJ1-4 | TRBV20-1 | . | CSARDYGGLDEKLFF
TRBJ1-5 | TRBV4-2 | many | CASSQGEVGVRNQPQHF
TRBJ2-5 | TRBV20-1 | few | CSARGIRGPQETQYF